This T cell receptor beta chain was sequenced during a study of blood T cells in healthy people across ages. Whole-study results and caveats: Bulk PBMC profiling left naive and antigen-experienced comparisons inconclusive. Naive T cell percentage and TCR beta diversity correlated strongly.

This CDR3 is built from 16 residues. Germline CDR1 reads MDHEN; CDR2 reads SYDVKM. Then a second PCR, running roughly 7 to 11 cycles, was carried out with a sample-barcoded 5' primer and a J-beta primer mix. One entry per CDR3 protein results from TCRdb running MiXCR on the 5' RACE reads. The sample comprises 350,000 to 450,000 distinct CDR3 sequences, approximately 47% of which are singletons, and 51% rests with the top ten. No fewer than 7 million PBMCs went into each sample. A remark on this clonotype: No antigen is known for it.

The specimen sequenced was blood. The chain couples TRBV28 to TRBJ2-4; possibly TRBD2 for D (6 bases). The J call is doubtful: the DNA matches TRBJ2-5 better. The sequence derives from a man in his sixties in good health. The CDR3 bases are TGTGCCAGCAGTTTCATGAGAGCTCGGGGGAGGGAGACCCAGTACTTC. Protein sequence: CASSFMRARGRETQYF.